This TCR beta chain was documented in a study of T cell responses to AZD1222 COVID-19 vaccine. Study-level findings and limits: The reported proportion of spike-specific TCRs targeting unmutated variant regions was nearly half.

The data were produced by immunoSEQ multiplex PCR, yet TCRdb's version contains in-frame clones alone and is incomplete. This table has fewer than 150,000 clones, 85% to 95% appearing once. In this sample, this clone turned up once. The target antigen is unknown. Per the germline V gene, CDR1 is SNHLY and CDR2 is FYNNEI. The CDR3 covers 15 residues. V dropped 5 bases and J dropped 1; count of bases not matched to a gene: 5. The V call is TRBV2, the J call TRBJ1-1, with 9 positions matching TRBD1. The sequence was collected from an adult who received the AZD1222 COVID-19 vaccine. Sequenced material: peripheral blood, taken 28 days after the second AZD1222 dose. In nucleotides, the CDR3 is TGTGCCAGCAGTCGGGACAGGGTAGGGAACACTGAAGCTTTCTTT. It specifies CASSRDRVGNTEAFF. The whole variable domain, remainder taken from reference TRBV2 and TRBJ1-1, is EPEVTQTPSHQVTQMGQEVILRCVPISNHLYFYWYRQILGQKVEFLVSFYNNEISEKSEIFDDQFSVERPDGSNFTLKIRSTKLEDSAMYFCASSRDRVGNTEAFFGQGTRLTVV.